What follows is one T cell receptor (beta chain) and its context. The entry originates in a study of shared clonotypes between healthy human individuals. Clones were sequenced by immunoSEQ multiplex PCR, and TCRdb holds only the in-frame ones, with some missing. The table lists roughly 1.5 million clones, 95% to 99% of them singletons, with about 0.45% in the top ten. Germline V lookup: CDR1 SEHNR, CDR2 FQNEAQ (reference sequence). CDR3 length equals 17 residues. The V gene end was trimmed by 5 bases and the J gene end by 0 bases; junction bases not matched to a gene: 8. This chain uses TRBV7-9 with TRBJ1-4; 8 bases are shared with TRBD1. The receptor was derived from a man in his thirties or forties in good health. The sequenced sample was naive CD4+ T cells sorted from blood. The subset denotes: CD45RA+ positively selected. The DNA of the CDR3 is TGTGCCAGCAGCCTCGGGGACAGGAGATCAACTAATGAAAAACTGTTTTTT. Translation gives CASSLGDRRSTNEKLFF.